Sequencing of this T cell receptor (beta chain) was carried out in a study of shared clonotypes between healthy human individuals. Findings and caveats of the study: Investigators expected sequencing depth to affect clonotype sharing among donors.

Comment on this clone: Its antigen is unknown.

With 9 bases clipped from V and 6 bases from J, the junction kept 4 bases outside the gene matches. Germline V gene sequence: CDR1 KGHSH, CDR2 LQKENI. The CDR3 runs 13 residues. Produced via immunoSEQ multiplex PCR; TCRdb's table is partial and in-frame only. The data contain more than 2 million clones, nearly 97% of them singletons. V usage is TRBV18 and J usage is TRBJ1-6, with 8 bases aligning to TRBD1. Material: naive CD4+ T cells sorted from blood. Subset described: CD45RA+ positively selected. The clonotype was recovered from a man aged 18 to 30 in good health. CDR3 nucleotide sequence: TGTGCCAGTTCTGGACAGGGTAATTCACCCCTCCACTTT. Translating it yields CASSGQGNSPLHF.